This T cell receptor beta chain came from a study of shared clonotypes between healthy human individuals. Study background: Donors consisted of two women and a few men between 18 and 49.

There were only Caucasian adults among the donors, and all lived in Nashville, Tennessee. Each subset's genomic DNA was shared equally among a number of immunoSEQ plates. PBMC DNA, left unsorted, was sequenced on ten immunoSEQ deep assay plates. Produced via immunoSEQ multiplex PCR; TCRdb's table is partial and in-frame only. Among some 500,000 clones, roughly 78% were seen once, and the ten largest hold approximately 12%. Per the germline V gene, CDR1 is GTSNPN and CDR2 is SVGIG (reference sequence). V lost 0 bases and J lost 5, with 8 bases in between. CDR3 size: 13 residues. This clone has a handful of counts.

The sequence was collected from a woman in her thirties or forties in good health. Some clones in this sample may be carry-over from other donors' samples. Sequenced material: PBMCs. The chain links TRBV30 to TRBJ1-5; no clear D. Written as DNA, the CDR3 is TGTGCCTGGAGTGTAAACCGGGATCAGCCCCAGCATTTT. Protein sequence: CAWSVNRDQPQHF.